This T cell receptor (beta chain) is drawn from a study of blood T cell repertoires in COVID-19. Authors' processing steps: It was from reference gene primer amplification that nucleated cell counts were estimated. The assay was immunoSEQ multiplex PCR, and TCRdb's table has in-frame clones only and misses some. D and trimming were read from the DNA, whereas the V and J calls and clone size are those reported in that table. This sample has approximately 400,000 clones; roughly 77% occur once, and the top ten carry roughly 1.2%. Trimming removed 10 bases from V and 5 bases from J, with 17 bases in between. There are 13 residues in the CDR3. Germline V lookup: CDR1 LNHDA, CDR2 SQIVND (reference sequence).

The chain uses TRBV19 and TRBJ1-1; a possible D gene is TRBD1 (5 bases). This receptor was obtained from a human donor with acute or convalescent COVID-19. The donor label of this sample is uncertain. What was sequenced was peripheral blood. In nucleotides, the CDR3 is TGTGCCAACTTAGTATCGGGGGTTACTGAAGCTTTCTTT. Translated: CANLVSGVTEAFF.